One and the same sample provided the 8 T cell receptor beta chains below, sequenced in a study of blood T cell repertoires in COVID-19. Profiling relied on immunoSEQ multiplex PCR, and the TCRdb table lists in-frame clones only, not all of them. Among over 350,000 clones, roughly 92% were seen once, and the ten largest hold about 0.86%. The sequenced material came from PBMCs or T cells enriched from blood (not recorded which). The receptors were sampled from a woman aged 40 to 49 who had been exposed to COVID-19.

This clone was seen a few times. The V call is TRBV5-6, the J call TRBJ2-7; D is possibly TRBD1 (5 bases). V was pared by 4 bases and J by 5 bases, with 22 bases between. The CDR3 is 16 residues long. The germline V gene has CDR1 SGHDT and CDR2 YYEEEE. The CDR3 spells CASSLAELGRGNEQYF. The CDR3, as DNA: TGTGCCAGCAGCCTTGCCGAGCTCGGAAGGGGCAACGAGCAGTACTTC.

CDR3 DNA sequence: TGTGCCAGCAGCTGGACAGGGAACAGCCCCACCATATATTTT. Translated, it gives CASSWTGNSPTIYF. The rearrangement joins TRBV5-5 to TRBJ1-3; 8 positions match TRBD1. The CDR3 spans 14 residues. V gave up 3 bases and J gave up 9 bases; unmatched junction bases: 8. The germline V gene has CDR1 SGHKS and CDR2 YYEKEE (reference sequence).

The gene calls are TRBV7-2 and TRBJ2-4, with 10 bases matching TRBD1. V shed 4 bases and J 1 base; nucleotides not matched to a gene: 13. Germline loops: CDR1 SGHTA, CDR2 FQGNSA. This CDR3 has 19 amino acids. Here the CDR3 DNA reads TGTGCCAGCAGCTACGCCCGAGCTGGGACAGGGGAGGCCAAAAACATTCAGTACTTC. This codes for CASSYARAGTGEAKNIQYF.

The J gene is TRBJ2-2, the V gene TRBV15; D is unclear. Germline-derived CDR1 and CDR2 are LNHNV and YYDKDF (reference sequence). The CDR3 is 15 residues long. Between the trimmed V and J ends, which lost 0 bases and 1 base, there was a span of 6 bases. CDR3 coding DNA: TGTGCCACCAGCAGAGACGACTGGAACACCGGGGAGCTGTTTTTT. Translating it yields CATSRDDWNTGELFF. Variable domain in full (rest from reference TRBV15 and TRBJ2-2): DAMVIQNPRYQVTQFGKPVTLSCSQTLNHNVMYWYQQKSSQAPKLLFHYYDKDFNNEADTPDNFQSRRPNTSFCFLDIRSPGLGDTAMYLCATSRDDWNTGELFFGEGSRLTVL.

The chain links TRBV12-3 or TRBV12-4 to TRBJ1-2, with D maybe TRBD1 (6 bases). Trimming left V 2 bases short and J 8 bases short, with 12 bases between. The CDR3 runs to 13 residues. The CDR3 region has the DNA TGTGCCAGCAGTTTACAAGGGGGTCGGGGCTACACCTTC. This gives the protein CASSLQGGRGYTF.

The V and J genes are TRBV29-1 and TRBJ1-2; perhaps TRBD1 as D (5 bases). CDR3 size: 14 residues. V was pared by 7 bases and J by 3 bases, with 18 bases between. Germline V CDR1 and CDR2: SQVTM, ANQGSEA. CDR3 nucleotide sequence: TGCAGCGCTCGGGGGGAGGGTAGTCACTATGGCTACACCTTC. This encodes CSARGEGSHYGYTF.

This clone showed up just once. The chain couples TRBV19 to TRBJ1-1, with TRBD1 as a possible D gene (6 bases). Germline V lookup: CDR1 LNHDA, CDR2 SQIVND (reference sequence). The ends were cut back, 5 bases at V and 0 bases at J, with 13 bases in the middle. The CDR3 consists of 15 residues. The CDR3 sequence: CASSSRGDMNTEAFF. CDR3 bases: TGTGCCAGTAGTTCTCGTGGGGACATGAACACTGAAGCTTTCTTT.

The rearrangement links TRBV19 to TRBJ1-2; D gene ambiguous. The CDR3 totals 14 residues. Germline CDR1 LNHDA, CDR2 SQIVND (reference sequence). With 7 bases removed from V and 4 bases from J, the gap between germline ends came to 16 bases. This CDR3 reads CASTLAGRGYGYTF. CDR3 DNA sequence: TGTGCCAGTACTTTGGCCGGGAGAGGCTATGGCTACACCTTC.